The sample holds a few counts of the clone carrying this TCR beta chain. The data are from a study of blood T cell repertoires in COVID-19. The CDR3 is made up of 15 amino acids. The junction had 11 bases not matched to a gene; V was cut back by 9 bases and J by 8 bases. Germline values: CDR1 KGHDR, CDR2 SFDVKD. TCRdb's table, derived via immunoSEQ multiplex PCR, lists solely in-frame clones and lacks some. The sample has 65,000 or so clones; approximately 75% are singletons. This TCR derives from a man older than 75 with acute or convalescent COVID-19. The chain employs TRBV24-1 and TRBJ2-1; the match to TRBD1 covers 11 bases. The specimen sequenced was peripheral blood. CDR3 loop: CATSDGQGALDEQFF. The DNA for the CDR3 is TGTGCCACCTCCGACGGACAGGGGGCGCTTGATGAGCAGTTCTTC.